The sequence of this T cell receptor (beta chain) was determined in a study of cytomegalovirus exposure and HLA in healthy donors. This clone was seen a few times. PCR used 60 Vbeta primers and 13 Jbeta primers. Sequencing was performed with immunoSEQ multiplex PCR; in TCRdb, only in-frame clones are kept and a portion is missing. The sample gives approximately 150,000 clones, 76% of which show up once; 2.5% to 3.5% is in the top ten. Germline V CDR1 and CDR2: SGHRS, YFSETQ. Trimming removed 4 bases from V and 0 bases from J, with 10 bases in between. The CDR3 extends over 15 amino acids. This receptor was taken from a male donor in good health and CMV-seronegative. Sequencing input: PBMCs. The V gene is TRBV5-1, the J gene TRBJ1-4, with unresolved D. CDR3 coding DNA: TGCGCCAGCAGCCCCACAATTGCAACTAATGAAAAACTGTTTTTT. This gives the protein CASSPTIATNEKLFF.